The 14 T cell receptor beta chains presented below share a single source sample, sequenced in a study of blood T cell repertoires in COVID-19. Clones were read by immunoSEQ multiplex PCR, and TCRdb kept only the in-frame ones, dropping some. Found here are fewer than 100,000 clones, less than 90% of them singletons; the top ten hold about 7.2%. Sequencing used peripheral blood. Receptors were obtained from a man between 60 and 70 years old with acute or convalescent COVID-19.

This clone has just one count. The chain recombines TRBV10-3 with TRBJ1-1, with D tentatively TRBD1 (5 bases). V was pared by 11 bases and J by 0 bases, with 13 bases between. The CDR3 spans 13 residues. In germline, CDR1 is ENHRY, CDR2 SYGVKD. The CDR3 region is CAVRQSLNTEAFF. The CDR3 DNA reads TGTGCCGTCCGACAGAGCTTGAACACTGAAGCTTTCTTT.

The chain carries TRBV6-2 or TRBV6-3 and TRBJ2-6; D is possibly TRBD2 (7 bases). From germline, CDR1 is MNHEY and CDR2 SVGEGT. The ends were cut back, 0 bases at V and 0 bases at J, with 12 bases in the middle. This CDR3 is built from 18 residues. The CDR3 protein is CASSYSRGPPSGANVLTF. The CDR3 DNA is TGTGCCAGCAGTTACTCGCGGGGGCCTCCCTCTGGGGCCAACGTCCTGACTTTC.

DNA for the CDR3: TGTGCCAGCAGTTTTCTCTCGATCGGCGAGCAGTACTTC. This encodes CASSFLSIGEQYF. The rearrangement joins TRBV27 to TRBJ2-7, with D unresolved. Trimming cost V 3 bases and J 6 bases, with 12 bases left between them. The CDR3 has 13 amino acids. Germline V gives CDR1 MNHEY, CDR2 SMNVEV (reference sequence).

The chain joins TRBV14 to TRBJ1-4; 7 bases align to TRBD1. The germline V gene encodes CDR1 SGHDN and CDR2 FVKESK. The J segment lost 7 bases and the V segment lost 6 bases, leaving 11 bases of the junction unmatched. The CDR3 is 15 residues long. CDR3 DNA: TGTGCCAGCAGTCAGGCGAGGGGGCTGGGTGAAAAACTGTTTTTT. This translates into CASSQARGLGEKLFF.

This chain connects TRBV15 to TRBJ1-2, with D possibly matching TRBD1 (6 bases). Germline CDR1 is LNHNV and CDR2 is YYDKDF (reference sequence). The CDR3 covers 14 residues. V was clipped by 0 bases and J by 7 bases, with 12 bases between them. CDR3 nucleotide sequence: TGTGCCACCAGCAGAGATCTGGGGGCTAGTGGCTACACCTTC. Its translation is CATSRDLGASGYTF.

This rearrangement joins TRBV27 to TRBJ1-4, with TRBD1 matching over 7 bases. The CDR3 has 16 amino acids. V shed 4 bases and J 8 bases; nucleotides not matched to a gene: 13. Germline V gene sequence: CDR1 MNHEY, CDR2 SMNVEV (reference sequence). Here the CDR3 reads CASSSPTGESREKLFF. In DNA, the CDR3 is TGTGCCAGCAGTTCTCCAACAGGGGAGTCTAGAGAAAAACTGTTTTTT. Full variable domain (outside the CDR3, taken from reference TRBV27 and TRBJ1-4): EAQVTQNPRYLITVTGKKLTVTCSQNMNHEYMSWYRQDPGLGLRQIYYSMNVEVTDKGDVPEGYKVSRKEKRNFPLILESPSPNQTSLYFCASSSPTGESREKLFFGSGTQLSVL.

This chain connects TRBV27 to TRBJ2-7; D is perhaps TRBD1 (6 bases). Trimming left V 3 bases short and J 3 bases short, with 12 bases between. Germline V CDR1 and CDR2: MNHEY, SMNVEV (reference sequence). This CDR3 region has 14 residues. The CDR3 here is CASSFAPDSYEQYF. CDR3 nucleotides: TGTGCCAGCAGTTTTGCGCCGGACAGCTACGAGCAGTACTTC.

The CDR3 loop is CASSQVGGRTGETQYF. The DNA of the CDR3 is TGTGCCAGCAGCCAAGTGGGAGGACGGACCGGAGAGACCCAGTACTTC. This rearrangement joins TRBV14 to TRBJ2-5; possibly TRBD2 for D (6 bases). The CDR3 is made up of 16 amino acids. Germline CDR1 and CDR2: SGHDN and FVKESK. V gave up 1 base and J gave up 4 bases, with 16 bases separating them.

V usage is TRBV19 and J usage is TRBJ2-2; D is unclear. Germline V gene sequence: CDR1 LNHDA, CDR2 SQIVND (reference sequence). V lost 1 base, J lost 1 base, and 7 bases lay in between. CDR3 length: 15 residues. CDR3 coding DNA: TGTGCCAGTAGTATAGCAGGTCTGAACACCGGGGAGCTGTTTTTT. It yields the protein CASSIAGLNTGELFF. Combining the CDR3 with reference TRBV19 and TRBJ2-2 gives the whole variable domain DGGITQSPKYLFRKEGQNVTLSCEQNLNHDAMYWYRQDPGQGLRLIYYSQIVNDFQKGDIAEGYSVSREKKESFPLTVTSAQKNPTAFYLCASSIAGLNTGELFFGEGSRLTVL.

The V gene is TRBV9, the J gene TRBJ2-7; D is uncertain. CDR1 and CDR2 (germline): SGDLS, YYNGEE. The CDR3 is 13 amino acids. V gave up 0 bases and J gave up 7 bases, with 11 bases separating them. The CDR3 loop is CASSVGTATEQYF. In nucleotides, the CDR3 is TGTGCCAGCAGCGTAGGTACAGCTACAGAGCAGTACTTC. The full variable domain, rest sourced from reference TRBV9 and TRBJ2-7, is DSGVTQTPKHLITATGQRVTLRCSPRSGDLSVYWYQQSLDQGLQFLIQYYNGEERAKGNILERFSAQQFPDLHSELNLSSLELGDSALYFCASSVGTATEQYFGPGTRLTVT.

This clone has just a few counts. The chain joins TRBV7-9 to TRBJ1-5; possible D gene TRBD1, 6 bases. Germline CDR1 is SEHNR and CDR2 is FQNEAQ (reference sequence). Trimming left V 0 bases short and J 0 bases short, with 12 bases between. The CDR3 is 17 residues long. CDR3 protein: CASSLAGAGISNQPQHF. The CDR3 coding sequence is TGTGCCAGCAGCTTAGCGGGGGCAGGGATTAGCAATCAGCCCCAGCATTTT.

J is TRBJ2-1 and V is TRBV3-1 (or the pseudogene TRBV3-2); 10 nucleotides align to TRBD2. The CDR3 consists of 14 residues. Germline trimming cut 8 bases from V and 4 bases from J; bases unmatched to any gene: 5. Germline CDR1 reads LGHDT; CDR2 reads YNNKEL (reference sequence). CDR3 amino acids: CASVTSGPYNEQFF. For the CDR3, the DNA is TGTGCCAGCGTGACTAGCGGGCCTTACAATGAGCAGTTCTTC.

The genes are TRBV7-3 and TRBJ2-6, with D possibly being TRBD1 (6 bases). Trimming stripped 2 bases from V and 0 bases from J, with 11 bases between. CDR3 length equals 17 residues. CDR1 and CDR2 from the germline V gene are SGHTA and FQGTGA. The CDR3 here is CASSLGGTSSGANVLTF. CDR3 nucleotides: TGTGCCAGCAGCTTAGGGGGCACCAGCTCTGGGGCCAACGTCCTGACTTTC.

This clone was detected a few times. The chain combines TRBV15 with TRBJ1-6; weak D call: TRBD1 (6 bases). Germline CDR1 LNHNV, CDR2 YYDKDF (reference sequence). V lost 6 bases, J lost 4 bases, and 10 bases lay in between. The CDR3 extends over 14 amino acids. CDR3 DNA sequence: TGTGCCACCAGACAGGGTGGGTATAATTCACCCCTCCACTTT. It specifies CATRQGGYNSPLHF.